The next 15 T cell receptor beta chains were all read from a single sample in a study of blood T cell repertoires in COVID-19 (TCRdb year 2020). The library was made by the immunoSEQ multiplex PCR assay. TCRdb obtained this table from immuneACCESS and retained in-frame rearrangements with V and J assigned. These tables miss some clones; where compared with another copy, unresolved V genes account for less than half of the shortfall, and the remainder is unexplained. For this sample the table gives 200,000 to 300,000 clones, of which about nine tenths were detected only once. Together, the top ten hold about 2.5% of the sample. The sample was PBMCs or T cells enriched from blood (not recorded which). The source of these receptors is a woman between 40 and 55 years old with acute COVID-19.

The chain links TRBV11-2 to TRBJ2-1, with D perhaps TRBD1 (5 bases). Germline V gene data show CDR1 as SGHAT and CDR2 as FQNNGV. With 3 bases removed from V and 9 bases from J, the gap between germline ends came to 9 bases. The CDR3 sequence is 12 residues long. The DNA for the CDR3 is TGTGCCAGCAGCTTGGGGCTGCGTGAGCAGTTCTTC. This sequence encodes CASSLGLREQFF. The variable domain in full, with the rest retrieved from reference TRBV11-2 and TRBJ2-1, is EAGVAQSPRYKIIEKRQSVAFWCNPISGHATLYWYQQILGQGPKLLIQFQNNGVVDDSQLPKDRFSAERLKGVDSTLKIQPAKLEDSAVYLCASSLGLREQFFGPGTRLTVL.

The chain links TRBV18 to TRBJ1-1; 10 nucleotides align to TRBD1. Germline values: CDR1 KGHSH, CDR2 LQKENI. The ends lost 3 bases at V and 5 bases at J; junction bases unmatched: 9. CDR3 size: 16 residues. CDR3 DNA: TGTGCCAGCTCACCCGCGACAGGGGGCGCGGGAACTGAAGCTTTCTTT. Translated, it gives CASSPATGGAGTEAFF.

The rearrangement uses TRBV10-3 and TRBJ2-1; 11 nucleotides agree with TRBD2. The germline CDR1 and CDR2 sequences are ENHRY and SYGVKD. The CDR3 covers 16 residues. J lost 6 bases, V lost 5 bases, and 9 bases had no gene match. CDR3 residues: CAISLRLAGQANEQFF. The CDR3 DNA reads TGTGCCATCAGTCTACGACTAGCGGGACAGGCCAATGAGCAGTTCTTC.

This clone was counted only a few times. This chain joins TRBV7-7 and TRBJ2-5; D is unclear. Germline assignment: CDR1 SSHAT and CDR2 FNYEAQ (reference sequence). The CDR3 is 17 amino acids. V was trimmed by 2 bases and J by 5 bases, leaving 21 bases between them. Here the CDR3 DNA reads TGTGCCAGCAGCTTATTCAACTCGGGTGTCGCTAGGGAGACCCAGTACTTC. It codes for CASSLFNSGVARETQYF.

The chain combines TRBV19 with TRBJ1-5; a weak D match, TRBD1 (6 bases). Per germline, CDR1 LNHDA and CDR2 SQIVND (reference sequence). V gave up 6 bases and J gave up 2 bases, with 8 bases separating them. This CDR3 has 13 amino acids. The CDR3 DNA reads TGTGCCAGTAGGTGGACAGGCAATCAGCCCCAGCATTTT. It encodes CASRWTGNQPQHF.

This clone came up a few times. The chain links TRBV20-1 to TRBJ1-2; TRBD1 might be the D (5 bases). Germline V CDR1 and CDR2: DFQATT, SNEGSKA (reference sequence). V lost 4 bases to trimming and J lost 8 bases, with 11 bases between them. The CDR3 covers 11 residues. This CDR3 is CSAITGGGYTF. The CDR3 DNA reads as TGCAGTGCTATTACAGGTGGAGGCTACACCTTC.

This clone has just one count. The chain is built from TRBV29-1 and TRBJ1-1; 11 positions agree with TRBD1. Germline trimming cut 5 bases from V and 5 bases from J; bases unmatched to any gene: 7. The CDR3 contains 14 residues. Looked up from germline, CDR1 is SQVTM and CDR2 is ANQGSEA. The CDR3, as DNA: TGCAGCGTTTGGACAGGGGGCGCGGGGACTGAAGCTTTCTTT. This translates into CSVWTGGAGTEAFF.

This clone was observed a single time. V and J are TRBV11-2 and TRBJ2-2; TRBD2 agrees at 8 bases. Germline loops: CDR1 SGHAT, CDR2 FQNNGV. The CDR3 contains 15 residues. Germline trimming cut 3 bases from V and 1 base from J; bases unmatched to any gene: 1. CDR3 amino acids: CASSFLAGNTGELFF. The CDR3 nucleotides read TGTGCCAGCAGCTTCCTAGCGGGGAACACCGGGGAGCTGTTTTTT.

The chain carries TRBV12-5 and TRBJ2-2; 9 bases align to TRBD1. V shed 5 bases, J shed 7 bases, and the junction held 5 bases outside the gene matches. The CDR3 covers 14 residues. The germline gives CDR1 LGHNT, CDR2 FRNRAP. The CDR3 reads CASGRTGVFGELFF. CDR3 sequence (DNA): TGTGCTAGTGGTAGGACAGGGGTTTTCGGGGAGCTGTTTTTT.

V is TRBV5-4 and J is TRBJ2-5, with a tentative D call TRBD2 (5 bases). Germline loops: CDR1 SGHNT, CDR2 YYREEE (reference sequence). CDR3 size: 14 residues. Trimming took off 4 bases at V and 1 base at J, with 11 bases between the two ends. For the CDR3, the DNA is TGTGCCAGCAGCCCCCCTGGGAGCCAAGAGACCCAGTACTTC. Protein product: CASSPPGSQETQYF.

The J gene is TRBJ1-2, the V gene TRBV19; tentative D call: TRBD1 (6 bases). The germline gives CDR1 LNHDA, CDR2 SQIVND (reference sequence). V was shortened by 7 bases and J by 3 bases, with 15 bases between the two germline ends. CDR3 length equals 14 residues. The CDR3 sequence: CASTDPPGDYGYTF. CDR3 coding DNA: TGTGCCAGTACTGACCCCCCAGGGGACTATGGCTACACCTTC.

The chain is built from TRBV6-2 or TRBV6-3 and TRBJ1-2; D remains unclear. Germline loops: CDR1 MNHEY, CDR2 SVGEGT. Deletions cut 2 bases from V and 4 bases from J, with 8 bases between. This CDR3 spans 13 amino acids. The CDR3: CASSYEAVYGYTF. The CDR3, as DNA: TGTGCCAGCAGTTACGAGGCAGTCTATGGCTACACCTTC.

V usage is TRBV19 and J usage is TRBJ2-3, with D possibly TRBD1 on 5 matching bases. The CDR3 runs to 15 residues. Germline V CDR1 and CDR2: LNHDA, SQIVND (reference sequence). V lost 3 bases to trimming and J lost 4 bases, with 14 bases between them. The chain's CDR3 is CASSMGQGMSDTQYF. CDR3 coding DNA: TGTGCCAGTAGTATGGGGCAGGGTATGTCAGATACGCAGTATTTT.

The chain joins TRBV2 to TRBJ2-7; D uncertain. The CDR3 loop spans 12 amino acids. CDR1 is SNHLY and CDR2 is FYNNEI in the germline V gene. V gave up 1 base and J gave up 4 bases, with 5 bases separating them. Written as DNA, the CDR3 is TGTGCCAGCAGTGAAGTCGGGTACGAGCAGTACTTC. As protein: CASSEVGYEQYF.

This chain links TRBV6-2 or TRBV6-3 with TRBJ2-3; no clear D gene. V was cut by 5 bases and J by 4 bases, with 16 bases left in between. This CDR3 region has 15 residues. Germline loops: CDR1 MNHEY, CDR2 SVGEGT. The CDR3 DNA is TGTGCCAGCAGTCTACTCGACGGAGTTGCAGATACGCAGTATTTT. Translation gives CASSLLDGVADTQYF.